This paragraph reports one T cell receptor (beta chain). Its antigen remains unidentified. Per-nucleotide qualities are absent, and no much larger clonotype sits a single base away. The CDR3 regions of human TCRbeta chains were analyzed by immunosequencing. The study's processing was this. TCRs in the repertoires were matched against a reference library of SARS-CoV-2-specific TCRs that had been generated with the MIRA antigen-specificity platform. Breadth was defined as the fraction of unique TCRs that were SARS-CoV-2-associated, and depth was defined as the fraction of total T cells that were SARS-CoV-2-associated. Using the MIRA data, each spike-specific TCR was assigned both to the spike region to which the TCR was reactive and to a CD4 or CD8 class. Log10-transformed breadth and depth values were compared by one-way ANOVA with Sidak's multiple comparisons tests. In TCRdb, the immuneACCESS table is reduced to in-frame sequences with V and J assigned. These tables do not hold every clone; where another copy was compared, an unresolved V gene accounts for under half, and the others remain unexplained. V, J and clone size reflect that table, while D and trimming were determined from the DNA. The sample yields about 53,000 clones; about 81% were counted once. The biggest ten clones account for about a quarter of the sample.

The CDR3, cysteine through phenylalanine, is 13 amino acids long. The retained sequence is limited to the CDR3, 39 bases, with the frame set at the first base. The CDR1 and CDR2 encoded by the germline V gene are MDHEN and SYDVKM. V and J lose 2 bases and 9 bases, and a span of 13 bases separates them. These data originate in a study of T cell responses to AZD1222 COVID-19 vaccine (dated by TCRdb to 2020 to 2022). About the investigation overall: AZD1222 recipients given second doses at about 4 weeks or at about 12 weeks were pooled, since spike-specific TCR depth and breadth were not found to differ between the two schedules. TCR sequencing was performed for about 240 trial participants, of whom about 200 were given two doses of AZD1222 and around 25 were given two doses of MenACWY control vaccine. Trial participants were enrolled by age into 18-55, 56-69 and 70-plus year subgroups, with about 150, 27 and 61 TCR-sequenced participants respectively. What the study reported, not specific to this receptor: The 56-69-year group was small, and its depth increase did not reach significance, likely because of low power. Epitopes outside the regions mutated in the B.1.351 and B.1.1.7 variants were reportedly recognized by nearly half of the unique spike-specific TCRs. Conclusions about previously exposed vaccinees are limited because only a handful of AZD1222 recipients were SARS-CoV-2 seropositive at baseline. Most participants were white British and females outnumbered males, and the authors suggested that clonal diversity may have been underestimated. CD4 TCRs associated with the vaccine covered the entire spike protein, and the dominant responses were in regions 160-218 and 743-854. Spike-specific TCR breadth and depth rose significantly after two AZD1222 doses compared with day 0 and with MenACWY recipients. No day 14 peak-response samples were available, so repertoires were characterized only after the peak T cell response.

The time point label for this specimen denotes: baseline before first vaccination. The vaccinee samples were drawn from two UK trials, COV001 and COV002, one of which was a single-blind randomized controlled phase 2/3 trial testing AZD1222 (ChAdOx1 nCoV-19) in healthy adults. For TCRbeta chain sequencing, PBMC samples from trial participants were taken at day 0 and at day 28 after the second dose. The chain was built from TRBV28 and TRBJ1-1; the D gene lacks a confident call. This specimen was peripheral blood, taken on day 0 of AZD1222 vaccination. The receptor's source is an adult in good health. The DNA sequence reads TGTGCCAGCAGTTTACAGGCGATCAGACAAGCTTTCTTT. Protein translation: CASSLQAIRQAFF.